The 7 T cell receptor beta chains listed next were all sequenced from one sample in a study of tumor and adjacent non-tumor tissue in lung cancer. The template was RNA from unsorted bulk tissue. This non-tumor lung sample came from over 3 cm beyond the tumor edge. The library came from three nested PCR rounds adapted from ARM-PCR protocols. TCRdb passed the multiplex PCR reads through MiXCR, listing each CDR3 protein once. Of more than 45,000 distinct CDR3 sequences listed, 74% are singletons. The sample was distant non-tumor lung tissue. All receptors derive from a woman aged 55 to 70 with non-small cell lung cancer.

V gene TRBV6-1 combines with J gene TRBJ1-2; D is perhaps TRBD1 (6 bases). Germline V gene lookup returns CDR1 MNHNS and CDR2 SASEGT. This CDR3 is 14 amino acids long. V was cut by 7 bases and J by 7 bases, with 19 bases left in between. CDR3 sequence reads: CASTAGGAGCGYTF. DNA for the CDR3: TGTGCCAGCACCGCGGGGGGCGCCGGCTGTGGCTACACCTTC.

Worth noting for this clonotype: This is likely a read error, given that the CDR3 carries no conserved phenylalanine or tryptophan at its end. The chain recombines TRBV10-2 with TRBJ2-4; D call uncertain. Trimming stripped 7 bases from V and 10 bases from J, with 11 bases between. This CDR3 spans 11 amino acids. CDR1 is WSHSY and CDR2 is SAAADI in the germline V gene. Written as DNA, the CDR3 is TGCGCCAGCACTGAACTCGAGATTCAGTACCTC. Encoded protein: CASTELEIQYL.

This clonotype has ten or more counts. The chain combines TRBV5-8 with TRBJ1-4; 8 bases are shared with TRBD1. Per the germline V gene, CDR1 is SGHTS and CDR2 is YDEGEE. With V trimmed by 2 bases and J by 5 bases, 2 bases remained unmatched. The length of the CDR3 is 14 residues. The CDR3 DNA reads TGTGCCAGCAGCTTTGACAGGGGCAATGAAAAACTGTTTTTT. This translates into CASSFDRGNEKLFF.

As for this clonotype: An end of the junction differs from the germline gene, which may be a read error. The chain joins TRBV12-3 or TRBV12-4 to TRBJ1-2; 9 bases are a match to TRBD1. This CDR3 spans 12 amino acids. The CDR3 coding sequence is TGTTTCAGCAGCGAGGGACAGGGTAGGGCCGCCTTC. This codes for CFSSEGQGRAAF.

In regard to this clonotype: An end of the junction differs from the germline gene, which may be a read error. The chain joins TRBV29-1 to TRBJ2-3; possible D gene TRBD1, 6 bases. Germline V gene sequence: CDR1 SQVTM, CDR2 ANQGSEA. The CDR3 covers 12 residues. CDR3 in amino acids: CSVGQETDTHYF. The DNA of the CDR3 is TGCAGCGTTGGACAGGAAACTGATACGCACTATTTT.

CDR3 in DNA: TGTGCCATCAGTGCGCCTGGGTCCCACACTGAAGCTTTCTTT. It translates to CAISAPGSHTEAFF. The chain employs TRBV11-3 and TRBJ1-1, with D hard to call. V was trimmed by 10 bases and J by 3 bases, leaving 18 bases between them. Germline assignment: CDR1 SGHNT and CDR2 YENEEA. CDR3 length: 14 amino acids.

On this clonotype itself: The germline gene is not matched at one end of the junction; a read error may be the cause. This chain links TRBV4-2 with TRBJ2-7, with D possibly being TRBD2 (5 bases). The CDR3 extends over 13 amino acids. Germline lookup yields CDR1 LGHNA and CDR2 YNFKEQ. As DNA, the CDR3 is TGTGCCAGCGGCCAAGCTCGGGATTATGAGCAGTACTTC. It specifies CASGQARDYEQYF.